This TCR beta chain was identified in a study of blood T cells in healthy people across ages (dated by TCRdb to between 2014 and 2017). Background on the whole study: In model experiments, roughly one uniquely barcoded TCR beta cDNA molecule per two T cells was captured by template switching. Using the same blood draw, the study looked at two additional independent replicas of 1 million unique cDNA reads for two donors, one aged 18 to 30 and the other aged 80 or older. The donors were split into four age groups: young (average around 16 years), middle-aged (roughly 39), aged (roughly 65) and long-lived (more than 80). To avoid experimental bias, donors of different ages were spread randomly across the sequencing lanes. To track age-related changes in TCR beta repertoire diversity, the study relied on deep sequencing normalized with unique cDNA molecular identifiers.

The paper's findings and limits, for the study overall: As age increased, observed TCR beta diversity per million T cells dropped in a roughly linear way, and a significant reduction was already evident by age about 40. Observed TCR beta diversity correlated strongly with the percentage of naive T cells measured by flow cytometry. Total diversity estimates from one million sequenced T cells were considered lower bounds and underestimates. Since profiling was done on bulk unsorted PBMCs, naive and antigen-experienced compartments could not be conclusively compared. The CMV infection status of donors was not known, potentially confounding age-related changes in expanded clonotypes. Compared with the aged group, the long-lived group had more naive CD4+ T cells, fewer expanded clones and increased TCR diversity, suggesting age selection.

CDR1 and CDR2 were assigned from the germline V gene (reference sequence) as SGHKS and YYEKEE. The V and J ends are trimmed by 5 bases and 0 bases, leaving 17 bases between them. The CDR3 has 16 amino acids, counting the end cysteine and phenylalanine. Only the CDR3 part of the read is kept: 48 bases, read in frame from the first base. In the case of this clonotype: The clone's antigen remains unknown. Per-nucleotide qualities are absent, and no much larger clonotype sits a single base away.

Library method: 5' RACE. The sample was run on an Illumina HiSeq 2500. A second PCR of roughly 6 to 11 cycles was run with a J-beta primer mix and a sample-barcoded 5' primer. A unique molecular identifier was introduced onto each TCR beta cDNA molecule by a template-switch 5' adaptor carrying 12 random nucleotides. Each sample yielded at least 3 million CDR3-containing paired-end reads. The Mint cDNA synthesis kit, primed by a TRBC-specific oligonucleotide, was used to synthesize first-strand cDNA from all RNA. All cDNA was treated with uracil-DNA glycosylase and then went through a first 18-cycle PCR with the universal primers M1SS and BC2_uni_R. The authors' pipeline ran thus. Each sample was normalized by randomly selecting 1 million high-quality reads, each carrying a distinct molecular identifier. Instead of being binned into consensus sequences, reads with shared molecular identifiers were discarded. MiTCR, set to a Q25 quality threshold and the strictest error-elimination algorithm, was used for CDR3 identification, clonotype clustering and error correction. A nonparametric unseen species model with Euler transformation was used to estimate lower-bound total TCR beta diversity. The public reads were quality trimmed at Q25 with fastp and then assembled into clones with MiXCR by TCRdb, keeping productive beta chains. CDR3 protein sequences are deduplicated, and each keeps its most common genes and DNA. TCRdb assigned the V and J calls; the authors' analysis was not used. Within this sample are about 2 million distinct CDR3 sequences, with roughly 49% of them counted one time only. Over 2% of the sample rests with the top ten.

Donors were 35 to 40 systemically healthy Caucasian individuals from Russia aged roughly 6 to 95 years. About 9.8 milliliters of peripheral blood were drawn from each donor into EDTA-treated Vacutainer tubes. Ficoll-Paque density-gradient centrifugation was used to isolate PBMCs, with at least 7 million per sample. Total RNA, at least 6 micrograms per sample, was extracted from PBMCs with Trizol reagent. For every donor, an aliquot of PBMCs went through flow cytometry to measure the percentages of naive CD45RAhigh/CD27high T cells. The clonotype comes from a woman aged 40 to 50 in good health. Sequencing was carried out using blood. Rearrangement joined TRBV5-5 to TRBJ1-1; no D gene can be assigned with confidence. In nucleotide form, the sequence is TGTGCCAGCAGTTTAGACCCAGCGAGAATGAACACTGAAGCTTTCTTT. This codes for CASSLDPARMNTEAFF.